These 22 T cell receptor beta chains originate from one sample sequenced in a study of response to subunit inactivated influenza vaccine. TCRdb analysed the RT-PCR reads with MiXCR anew, one entry per CDR3 protein. The profile shows more than 450,000 distinct CDR3 sequences, approximately 10% of them singletons. The source material was PBMCs from blood, sampled on the day of vaccination. These receptors all come from a man aged 50 or older who received an inactivated influenza vaccine.

This clonotype occurred a few times. V gene TRBV25-1 combines with J gene TRBJ2-3; no definite D call. CDR1 MGHDK and CDR2 SYGVNS come from the germline V gene. This CDR3 spans 16 amino acids. Trimming removed 9 bases from V and 2 bases from J, with 21 bases in between. CDR3 sequence reads: CASSPPSTDFTDTQYF. In DNA, the CDR3 is TGTGCCAGTTCCCCCCCCTCAACAGATTTCACAGATACGCAGTATTTT.

This CDR3 reads CASSLASGAATEAFF. CDR3 nucleotides: TGTGCCAGCAGCTTAGCGTCGGGGGCCGCCACTGAAGCTTTCTTT. The genes are TRBV7-2 and TRBJ1-1, with D possibly matching TRBD1 (6 bases). Germline loops: CDR1 SGHTA, CDR2 FQGNSA. Trimming stripped 0 bases from V and 4 bases from J, with 12 bases between. This CDR3 contains 15 residues. Complete variable domain (other parts from reference TRBV7-2 and TRBJ1-1): GAGVSQSPSNKVTEKGKDVELRCDPISGHTALYWYRQSLGQGLEFLIYFQGNSAPDKSGLPSDRFSAERTGGSVSTLTIQRTQQEDSAVYLCASSLASGAATEAFFGQGTRLTVV.

This clonotype was detected once. This chain joins TRBV12-3 or TRBV12-4 and TRBJ1-1, with a weak D call TRBD1 (6 bases). Deletions cut 6 bases from V and 9 bases from J, with 11 bases between. The CDR3 is made up of 11 amino acids. The CDR3: CASREQGKAFF. In nucleotides, the CDR3 is TGTGCCAGCAGGGAACAGGGTAAAGCTTTCTTT.

In its sample, this clonotype was seen a few times. V usage is TRBV20-1 and J usage is TRBJ1-5; D perhaps matches TRBD1 (5 bases). V was pared by 6 bases and J by 3 bases, with 18 bases between. From germline, CDR1 is DFQATT and CDR2 SNEGSKA (reference sequence). The CDR3 totals 15 residues. The CDR3 region has the DNA TGCAGTGCACATCAGGGTTGGGAGTACAATCAGCCCCAGCATTTT. Amino acid sequence: CSAHQGWEYNQPQHF.

This clonotype showed up just a few times. CDR3 nucleotides: TGTGCCAGCAGCTTATCTGGAGGCACCTTCACAGATACGCAGTATTTT. Its translation is CASSLSGGTFTDTQYF. This chain connects TRBV7-2 to TRBJ2-3; the D gene is possibly TRBD2 (5 bases). The ends were cut back, 2 bases at V and 2 bases at J, with 14 bases in the middle. Germline CDR1 SGHTA, CDR2 FQGNSA. CDR3 length equals 16 residues.

The table lists this clonotype with a few counts. The CDR3 reads CASRDQASNQPQHF. The CDR3 region has the DNA TGTGCCAGCAGAGACCAGGCTAGCAATCAGCCCCAGCATTTT. The V and J genes are TRBV6-1 and TRBJ1-5; D unresolved. The CDR3 is 14 amino acids. The V end was cut by 6 bases, the J end by 0 bases, with 9 bases between. Germline V lookup: CDR1 MNHNS, CDR2 SASEGT.

This clonotype was counted ten times or more. The chain employs TRBV12-3 or TRBV12-4 and TRBJ1-1; D gene ambiguous. This CDR3 comprises 15 residues. The V end was cut by 2 bases, the J end by 0 bases, with 10 bases between. CDR3 bases: TGTGCCAGCAGTTTATGGAGTCGAGTGAACACTGAAGCTTTCTTT. Protein: CASSLWSRVNTEAFF.

The CDR3 region is CASSRRGQNTGELFF. In DNA, the CDR3 is TGCGCCAGCAGCCGGCGGGGGCAGAACACCGGGGAGCTGTTTTTT. This chain links TRBV4-1 with TRBJ2-2, with D tentatively TRBD2 (7 bases). From germline, CDR1 is MGHRA and CDR2 YSYEKL. The V end was cut by 4 bases, the J end by 1 base, with 10 bases between. The CDR3 runs 15 residues.

This clonotype has at least ten counts. The chain links TRBV12-3 or TRBV12-4 to TRBJ2-1, with 7 bases fitting TRBD1. V was clipped by 6 bases and J by 5 bases; unmatched bases: 4. This CDR3 spans 13 amino acids. The CDR3 DNA sequence: TGTGCCAGCAGCACTGACAGGGACAATGAGCAGTTCTTC. Amino acids: CASSTDRDNEQFF.

This clonotype showed up just a few times. The chain uses TRBV20-1 and TRBJ2-3; D ambiguous. V lost 0 bases and J 2 bases, leaving 12 bases between the germline ends. Germline V gene lookup returns CDR1 DFQATT and CDR2 SNEGSKA (reference sequence). This CDR3 contains 15 residues. CDR3 residues: CSARDLRLHTDTQYF. The DNA for the CDR3 is TGCAGTGCTAGAGATCTTAGGCTTCACACAGATACGCAGTATTTT.

This clonotype came up a few times. The V and J genes are TRBV20-1 and TRBJ2-7; no definite D call. This CDR3 spans 12 amino acids. V lost 3 bases and J lost 2, with 8 bases in between. CDR1 is DFQATT, CDR2 SNEGSKA, per germline (reference sequence). CDR3: CSARQGTYEQYF. The CDR3 nucleotides are TGCAGTGCTAGGCAAGGGACCTACGAGCAGTACTTC.

The chain's CDR3 is CASSVEAGVGTDTQYF. The CDR3 DNA is TGTGCCAGCAGCGTAGAGGCGGGGGTTGGCACAGATACGCAGTATTTT. The chain recombines TRBV9 with TRBJ2-3, with 7 bases fitting TRBD2. The CDR3 length is 16 residues. V shed 0 bases, J shed 1 base, and the junction held 5 bases outside the gene matches. Germline CDR1 SGDLS, CDR2 YYNGEE.

This chain links TRBV10-1 with TRBJ2-1, with 8 bases aligning to TRBD2. V lost 2 bases and J lost 6; bases outside the gene matches: 12. The CDR3 runs to 17 residues. CDR1 and CDR2 from the germline V gene are WNHNN and SYGVQD (reference sequence). CDR3 amino acids: CASSEPAFETSGNEQFF. CDR3 coding DNA: TGCGCCAGCAGTGAGCCCGCTTTCGAAACTAGCGGCAATGAGCAGTTCTTC.

The V and J genes are TRBV7-8 and TRBJ2-7; 10 bases align to TRBD1. The CDR3 is 17 amino acids. Germline CDR1 and CDR2: SGHVS and FQNEAQ. Losses at the gene ends were 1 base for V and 2 bases for J; bases not matched to a gene: 8. This CDR3 reads CASSLEAGTGAPYEQYF. Written as DNA, the CDR3 is TGTGCCAGCAGCTTAGAGGCAGGGACAGGGGCCCCCTACGAGCAGTACTTC.

The table lists this clonotype with many counts. The gene calls are TRBV27 and TRBJ1-1; 7 bases agree with TRBD1. V shed 8 bases, J shed 5 bases, and the junction held 11 bases outside the gene matches. This CDR3 is 14 amino acids long. CDR1 and CDR2 (germline): MNHEY, SMNVEV (reference sequence). The CDR3 is CASWTGLRGTEAFF. CDR3 DNA: TGTGCCAGCTGGACAGGCCTGAGAGGGACTGAAGCTTTCTTT.

The gene calls are TRBV20-1 and TRBJ2-5; TRBD2 matches at 7 bases. Germline V gene sequence: CDR1 DFQATT, CDR2 SNEGSKA (reference sequence). V gave up 5 bases and J gave up 1 base; unmatched junction bases: 13. The CDR3 is 16 amino acids. The CDR3 here is CSAYRDERGSQETQYF. The CDR3 DNA sequence: TGCAGTGCTTATAGGGATGAGCGGGGAAGCCAAGAGACCCAGTACTTC.

A few counts support this clonotype. V and J are TRBV27 and TRBJ2-4; D is unresolved. Germline-derived CDR1 and CDR2 are MNHEY and SMNVEV (reference sequence). The CDR3 has 15 residues. V lost 5 bases, J lost 0 bases, and 11 bases lay in between. The CDR3 DNA reads TGTGCCAGCAGTCCCAGCCTACTAGCCAAAAACATTCAGTACTTC. Translation: CASSPSLLAKNIQYF.

This clonotype was seen at least ten times. The gene calls are TRBV2 and TRBJ2-3; TRBD1 might be the D (5 bases). Looked up from germline, CDR1 is SNHLY and CDR2 is FYNNEI. The CDR3 loop spans 15 amino acids. Trimming pared 8 bases from V and 1 base from J, leaving 16 bases between. CDR3 in amino acids: CASPKDSFGTDTQYF. CDR3 nucleotides: TGTGCCAGCCCGAAAGACAGCTTCGGCACAGATACGCAGTATTTT.

The chain is built from TRBV7-9 and TRBJ2-2, with TRBD1 matching over 7 bases. V trimming: 1 base; J trimming: 7 bases; junction bases outside the gene matches: 6. The CDR3 length is 15 residues. In germline, CDR1 is SEHNR, CDR2 FQNEAQ (reference sequence). The CDR3 DNA reads as TGTGCCAGCAGCTTAGTCGGGACAGAGAGCGGGGAGCTGTTTTTT. Its protein product is CASSLVGTESGELFF. The entire variable domain, with the rest obtained from reference TRBV7-9 and TRBJ2-2, is as follows: DTGVSQNPRHKITKRGQNVTFRCDPISEHNRLYWYRQTLGQGPEFLTYFQNEAQLEKSRLLSDRFSAERPKGSFSTLEIQRTEQGDSAMYLCASSLVGTESGELFFGEGSRLTVL.

This chain uses TRBV24-1 with TRBJ2-5; no clear D. This CDR3 contains 15 residues. V was cut by 4 bases and J by 3 bases, with 14 bases left in between. Germline CDR1 reads KGHDR; CDR2 reads SFDVKD. The CDR3 protein is CATSDPRPNEETQYF. In DNA, the CDR3 is TGTGCCACCAGTGACCCCCGGCCCAACGAAGAGACCCAGTACTTC.

This chain's CDR3 is CASSLGSLSVSYEQYF. The CDR3, as DNA: TGTGCCAGCAGCTTAGGAAGCCTCTCAGTTTCCTACGAGCAGTACTTC. The chain is built from TRBV7-2 and TRBJ2-7; D is uncertain. The V gene's germline CDR1 is SGHTA and CDR2 FQGNSA. V dropped 1 base and J dropped 1 base, with 14 bases sitting between them. This CDR3 region has 16 residues. Supplemented by reference TRBV7-2 and TRBJ2-7, the full variable domain reads GAGVSQSPSNKVTEKGKDVELRCDPISGHTALYWYRQSLGQGLEFLIYFQGNSAPDKSGLPSDRFSAERTGGSVSTLTIQRTQQEDSAVYLCASSLGSLSVSYEQYFGPGTRLTVT.

The V call is TRBV29-1, the J call TRBJ2-7; D possibly uses TRBD1 or TRBD2 (6 bases each). Germline lookup yields CDR1 SQVTM and CDR2 ANQGSEA. With 4 bases removed from V and 4 bases from J, the gap between germline ends came to 14 bases. This CDR3 is built from 13 residues. This CDR3 reads CSVVPGAQYEQYF. CDR3 nucleotides: TGCAGCGTTGTCCCGGGGGCGCAGTACGAGCAGTACTTC.